The 13 T cell receptor beta chains given below trace back to one sample, sequenced in a study of PD-1 blockade in mismatch repair-deficient tumors. Using immunoSEQ multiplex PCR, the repertoire was profiled, and TCRdb retains in-frame clones only, with some absent. The top ten clones hold 10% to 15% of a sample with about 130,000 clones, roughly 90% of them seen once. Specimen: peripheral blood, collected roughly 67 weeks after starting pembrolizumab. These receptors originate from an adult with mismatch repair-deficient cancer.

The chain combines TRBV9 with TRBJ2-3; D may be TRBD2 (5 bases). This CDR3 contains 16 residues. V lost 3 bases to trimming and J lost 4 bases, with 18 bases between them. Germline CDR1 and CDR2: SGDLS and YYNGEE. As DNA, the CDR3 is TGTGCCAGCAGCGAGGGCTGGGTGCGGGCCCCAGATACGCAGTATTTT. As protein: CASSEGWVRAPDTQYF.

This chain connects TRBV5-1 to TRBJ2-5; 8 bases agree with TRBD1. The V gene end was trimmed by 3 bases and the J gene end by 5 bases; junction bases not matched to a gene: 18. The CDR3 contains 18 residues. In germline, CDR1 is SGHRS, CDR2 YFSETQ. DNA for the CDR3: TGCGCCAGCAGCTATCATGGGGATCCCAGGGGGCTCGGGGAGACCCAGTACTTC. This sequence encodes CASSYHGDPRGLGETQYF.

This sequence joins TRBV5-4 and TRBJ2-5; D gene unclear. The ends were cut back, 1 base at V and 3 bases at J, with 7 bases in the middle. The CDR3 has 13 amino acids. Germline loops: CDR1 SGHNT, CDR2 YYREEE (reference sequence). CDR3: CASSLKGEETQYF. In DNA, the CDR3 is TGTGCCAGCAGCTTGAAGGGTGAAGAGACCCAGTACTTC.

This chain connects TRBV6-5 to TRBJ2-1; D ambiguous. CDR1 and CDR2 from the germline V gene are MNHEY and SVGAGI. CDR3 length equals 14 residues. V gave up 2 bases and J gave up 8 bases, with 13 bases separating them. Here the CDR3 reads CASSYVSRSDEQFF. The CDR3 DNA reads TGTGCCAGCAGTTACGTTAGCCGCAGCGATGAGCAGTTCTTC.

The chain couples TRBV13 to TRBJ2-1, with 7 bases that match TRBD1. The CDR3 totals 21 residues. Trimming took 4 bases from V and 0 from J; bases not matched to a gene: 21. Germline V CDR1 and CDR2: PRHDT, FYEKMQ (reference sequence). The CDR3 DNA follows: TGTGCCAGCAGCTCACAGGCCGACAGGGTGTCGGTTAAGGGCTCCTACAATGAGCAGTTCTTC. Encoded protein: CASSSQADRVSVKGSYNEQFF.

DNA for the CDR3: TGTGCCAGCAGTCCCGGACAGGGGGCGGTCGACACTGAAGCTTTCTTT. Its protein product is CASSPGQGAVDTEAFF. V usage is TRBV27 and J usage is TRBJ1-1; 11 bases line up with TRBD1. Germline V CDR1 and CDR2: MNHEY, SMNVEV (reference sequence). This CDR3 spans 16 amino acids. The J segment lost 3 bases and the V segment lost 5 bases, leaving 8 bases of the junction unmatched.

V and J are TRBV13 and TRBJ2-3, with 8 bases lining up with TRBD2. This CDR3 has 11 residues. Germline V gene sequence: CDR1 PRHDT, CDR2 FYEKMQ (reference sequence). CDR3 nucleotides: TGTGCGAGTGGGGCGGGAGGTACGCAGTATTTT. Its translation is CASGAGGTQYF.

The chain has TRBV19 and TRBJ2-6, with D uncertain. The CDR3 covers 16 residues. V lost 7 bases and J lost 0, with 13 bases in between. The germline V gene has CDR1 LNHDA and CDR2 SQIVND (reference sequence). The CDR3 bases are TGTGCCAGTAACCCATTAGGATTCTCTGGGGCCAACGTCCTGACTTTC. This gives the protein CASNPLGFSGANVLTF.

The CDR3 DNA reads TGTGCCAGCACCGACAGGTACAATGAGCAGTTCTTC. It yields the protein CASTDRYNEQFF. The rearrangement uses TRBV7-2 and TRBJ2-1, with TRBD1 as a possible D gene (6 bases). This CDR3 spans 12 amino acids. Trimming left V 7 bases short and J 4 bases short, with 8 bases between. The germline gives CDR1 SGHTA, CDR2 FQGNSA.

This chain links TRBV4-2 with TRBJ1-5, with D hard to call. This CDR3 comprises 15 residues. Germline values: CDR1 LGHNA, CDR2 YNFKEQ. V lost 0 bases to trimming and J lost 4 bases, with 10 bases between them. The CDR3 nucleotides are TGTGCCAGCAGCCAAGAAGGAGGGCTGAATCAGCCCCAGCATTTT. Amino acids: CASSQEGGLNQPQHF.

In its sample, this clone was seen once. This chain links TRBV28 with TRBJ2-2; D gene ambiguous. The V end was cut by 3 bases, the J end by 7 bases, with 9 bases between. From germline, CDR1 is MDHEN and CDR2 SYDVKM. The CDR3 sequence is 13 residues long. The CDR3 region is CASSFSPLGELFF. DNA of the CDR3: TGTGCCAGCAGTTTTTCCCCCCTCGGGGAGCTGTTTTTT.

V is TRBV29-1 and J is TRBJ2-1; 9 nucleotides line up with TRBD1. CDR1 SQVTM and CDR2 ANQGSEA come from the germline V gene. The V segment lost 3 bases and the J segment 5 bases; nucleotides outside the gene matches: 5. The CDR3 is 14 residues long. CDR3 DNA: TGCAGCGTTGAGACCGGGACAGGGAACAATGAGCAGTTCTTC. Encoded protein: CSVETGTGNNEQFF.

J is TRBJ2-3 and V is TRBV9; D is possibly TRBD2 (5 bases). CDR1 and CDR2 from the germline V gene are SGDLS and YYNGEE. Trimming left V 2 bases short and J 6 bases short, with 19 bases between. The CDR3 length is 16 residues. DNA for the CDR3: TGTGCCAGCAGCGTCTCTAGCATGAGGGCACTCGATACGCAGTATTTT. This translates into CASSVSSMRALDTQYF.